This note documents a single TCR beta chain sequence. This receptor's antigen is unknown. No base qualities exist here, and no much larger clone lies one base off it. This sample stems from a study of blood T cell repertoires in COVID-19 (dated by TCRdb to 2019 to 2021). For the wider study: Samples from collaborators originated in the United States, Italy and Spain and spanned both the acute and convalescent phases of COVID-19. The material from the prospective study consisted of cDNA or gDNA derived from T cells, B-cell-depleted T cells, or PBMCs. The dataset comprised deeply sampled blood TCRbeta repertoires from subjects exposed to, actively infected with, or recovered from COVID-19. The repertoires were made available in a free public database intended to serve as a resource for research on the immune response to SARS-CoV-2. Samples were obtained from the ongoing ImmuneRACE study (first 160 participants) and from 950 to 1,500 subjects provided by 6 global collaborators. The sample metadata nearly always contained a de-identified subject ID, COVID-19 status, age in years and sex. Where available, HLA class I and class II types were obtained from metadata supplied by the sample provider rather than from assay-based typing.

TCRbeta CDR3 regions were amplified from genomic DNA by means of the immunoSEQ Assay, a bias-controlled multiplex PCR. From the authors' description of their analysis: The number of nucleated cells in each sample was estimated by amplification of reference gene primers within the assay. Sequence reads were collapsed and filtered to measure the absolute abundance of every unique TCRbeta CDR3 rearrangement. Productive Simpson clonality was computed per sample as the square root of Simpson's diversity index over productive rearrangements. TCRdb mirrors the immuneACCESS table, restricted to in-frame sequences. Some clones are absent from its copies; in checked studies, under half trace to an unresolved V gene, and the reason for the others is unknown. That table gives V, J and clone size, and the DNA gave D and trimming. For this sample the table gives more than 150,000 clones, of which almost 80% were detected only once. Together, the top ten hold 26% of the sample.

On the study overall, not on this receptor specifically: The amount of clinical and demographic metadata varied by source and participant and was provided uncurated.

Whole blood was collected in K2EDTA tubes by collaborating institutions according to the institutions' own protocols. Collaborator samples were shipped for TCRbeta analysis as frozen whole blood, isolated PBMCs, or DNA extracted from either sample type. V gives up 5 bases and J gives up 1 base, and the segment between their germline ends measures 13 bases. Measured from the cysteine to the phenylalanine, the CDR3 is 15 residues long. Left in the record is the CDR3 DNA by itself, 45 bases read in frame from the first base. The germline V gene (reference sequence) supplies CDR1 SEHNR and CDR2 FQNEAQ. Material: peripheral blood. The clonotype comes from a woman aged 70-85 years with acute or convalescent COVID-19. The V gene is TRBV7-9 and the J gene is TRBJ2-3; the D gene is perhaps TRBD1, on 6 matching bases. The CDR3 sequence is CASSPTGYRTDTQYF. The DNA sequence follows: TGTGCCAGCAGCCCCACAGGGTATCGCACAGATACGCAGTATTTT. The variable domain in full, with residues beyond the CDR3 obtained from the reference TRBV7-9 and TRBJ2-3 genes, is DTGVSQNPRHKITKRGQNVTFRCDPISEHNRLYWYRQTLGQGPEFLTYFQNEAQLEKSRLLSDRFSAERPKGSFSTLEIQRTEQGDSAMYLCASSPTGYRTDTQYFGPGTRLTVL.